The rows below give T cell receptor beta chains drawn from one sample of a study of response to subunit inactivated influenza vaccine. TCRdb ran MiXCR on the RT-PCR reads and lists one entry per CDR3 protein. The table shows around 530,000 distinct CDR3 sequences, with 10% to 15% occurring only once. The sample in question was PBMCs from blood, obtained on the day of vaccination. All receptors derive from a man aged 50-59 years who received an inactivated influenza vaccine. The CDR3 runs from the conserved cysteine through the conserved F or W. A D gene is named only where the DNA matches it firmly. Clone size, where shown, is once, few, many, or a class for clones that have expanded.

clone size: many; D gene: TRBD2; V gene: TRBV24-1; J gene: TRBJ2-1; CDR3 protein: CATSDGTSGGRDEQFF
clone size: few; D gene: .; V gene: TRBV5-6; J gene: TRBJ2-7; CDR3 protein: CASSLYDEQYF
clone size: .; D gene: .; V gene: TRBV4-3; J gene: TRBJ1-6; CDR3 protein: CASSQDGQRNSPLHF
clone size: .; D gene: TRBD1; V gene: TRBV5-1; J gene: TRBJ2-5; CDR3 protein: CASSRDRNQETQYF
clone size: few; D gene: TRBD1; V gene: TRBV3-1; J gene: TRBJ2-7; CDR3 protein: CASSQGQGASYEQYF
clone size: few; D gene: .; V gene: TRBV11-2; J gene: TRBJ2-3; CDR3 protein: CASSLVPQGRFGTDTQYF
clone size: few; D gene: .; V gene: TRBV20-1; J gene: TRBJ1-2; CDR3 protein: CSASEPGRPYGYTF
clone size: many; D gene: .; V gene: TRBV20-1; J gene: TRBJ2-1; CDR3 protein: CSARAGRDYNEQFF
clone size: few; D gene: TRBD2; V gene: TRBV12-3/TRBV12-4; J gene: TRBJ2-3; CDR3 protein: CASSRALTSGPTDTQYF
clone size: many; D gene: .; V gene: TRBV4-1; J gene: TRBJ1-3; CDR3 protein: CASSQEGPYSGNTIYF
clone size: few; D gene: .; V gene: TRBV5-1; J gene: TRBJ2-5; CDR3 protein: CASSLASGKETQYF
clone size: few; D gene: .; V gene: TRBV2; J gene: TRBJ2-1; CDR3 protein: CASTMGRGTVGNEQFF
clone size: many; D gene: TRBD1; V gene: TRBV12-3/TRBV12-4; J gene: TRBJ1-1; CDR3 protein: CASSLRGPGEAFF
clone size: few; D gene: .; V gene: TRBV5-1; J gene: TRBJ1-1; CDR3 protein: CASSLAYNTEAFF
clone size: few; D gene: .; V gene: TRBV5-6; J gene: TRBJ2-5; CDR3 protein: CASSFFGRAQETQYF
clone size: .; D gene: .; V gene: TRBV12-3/TRBV12-4; J gene: TRBJ2-7; CDR3 protein: CASTSSGQGRYEQYF
clone size: few; D gene: .; V gene: TRBV20-1; J gene: TRBJ2-7; CDR3 protein: CSAFRGAGSRYEQYF
clone size: .; D gene: TRBD2; V gene: TRBV14; J gene: TRBJ2-1; CDR3 protein: CASSQFRGVSYNEQFF